The entry that follows covers one T cell receptor (beta chain) sequence. The data were obtained in a study of blood T cells in healthy people across ages. Healthy Caucasians from Russia aged about 6 to 90 served as donors. V lost 10 bases to trimming and J lost 5 bases; unmatched junction nucleotides: 16. This CDR3 has 16 residues. Germline CDR1 and CDR2: MNHNY and SVGAGI (reference sequence). For the second PCR, which ran for roughly 6 to 12 cycles, a sample-barcoded 5' primer and a J-beta primer mix were used. Each CDR3 protein gets one entry after TCRdb re-called the 5' RACE reads with MiXCR. There are about 930,000 distinct CDR3 sequences in the sample; approximately 32% occur only once, and more than 8.5% lies in the top ten. In addition, the sample was reused for a study of T cells of mothers and their children. According to that study: Reads obtained per mother exceeded 10 million TCR beta CDR3 reads, with approximately 3 million obtained per child.

The receptor comes from a woman aged 40 to 50 in good health. Source material: blood. The genes are TRBV6-6 and TRBJ1-4; the match to TRBD1 covers 7 bases. CDR3 amino acids: CATRGYVGGQNEKLFF. The CDR3 DNA reads as TGTGCCACCAGGGGGTACGTCGGGGGCCAAAATGAAAAACTGTTTTTT.